A single sample is the source of the 21 T cell receptor beta chains below, sequenced in a study of cytomegalovirus exposure and HLA in healthy donors. Use of 60 Vbeta and 13 Jbeta primers characterized the PCR. Clones were read by immunoSEQ multiplex PCR, and TCRdb kept only the in-frame ones, dropping some. In the table there are roughly 190,000 clones, roughly 80% of which are singletons. The sample comprised PBMCs. These receptors originate from a middle-aged man in good health and CMV-seronegative.

This sequence joins TRBV11-2 and TRBJ1-3; D possibly corresponds to TRBD1 (6 bases). The CDR3 runs to 17 residues. Per the germline V gene, CDR1 is SGHAT and CDR2 is FQNNGV. The V gene lost 3 bases and the J gene lost 0 bases, with 15 bases spanning the gap. CDR3 region: CASSFLTGLYSGNTIYF. CDR3 DNA: TGTGCCAGCAGCTTCCTGACAGGCCTCTACTCTGGAAACACCATATATTTT. The full variable domain, rest sourced from reference TRBV11-2 and TRBJ1-3, is EAGVAQSPRYKIIEKRQSVAFWCNPISGHATLYWYQQILGQGPKLLIQFQNNGVVDDSQLPKDRFSAERLKGVDSTLKIQPAKLEDSAVYLCASSFLTGLYSGNTIYFGEGSWLTVV.

This chain uses TRBV29-1 with TRBJ2-5; 8 bases are shared with TRBD2. Losses at the gene ends were 7 bases for V and 4 bases for J; bases not matched to a gene: 14. Germline CDR1 and CDR2: SQVTM and ANQGSEA. The CDR3 is 15 amino acids. The CDR3: CSGSGTRVGGETQYF. The CDR3 DNA reads TGCAGCGGTTCCGGGACTAGGGTGGGAGGAGAGACCCAGTACTTC. Looking up the rest from reference TRBV29-1 and TRBJ2-5 gives the full variable domain: SAVISQKPSRDICQRGTSLTIQCQVDSQVTMMFWYRQQPGQSLTLIATANQGSEATYESGFVIDKFPISRPNLTFSTLTVSNMSPEDSSIYLCSGSGTRVGGETQYFGPGTRLLVL.

V usage is TRBV13 and J usage is TRBJ2-2, with D perhaps matching TRBD1 (6 bases). The germline V gene has CDR1 PRHDT and CDR2 FYEKMQ (reference sequence). V gave up 4 bases and J gave up 2 bases, with 14 bases separating them. The CDR3 length is 16 residues. CDR3 nucleotide sequence: TGTGCCAGCAGCTCCCCCCCGGGACAAAACACCGGGGAGCTGTTTTTT. Translating it yields CASSSPPGQNTGELFF.

This clone was detected only once. The sample contains more than one DNA sequence encoding this CDR3. The rearrangement joins TRBV6-5 to TRBJ2-7; TRBD1 matches at 10 bases. Losses at the gene ends were 0 bases for V and 1 base for J; bases not matched to a gene: 3. The germline CDR1 and CDR2 sequences are MNHEY and SVGAGI. The CDR3 runs 16 residues. This CDR3 is CASSYSGTGASYEQYF. The CDR3 DNA reads TGTGCCAGCAGTTACTCCGGGACAGGGGCTTCCTACGAGCAGTACTTC.

This rearrangement joins TRBV7-2 to TRBJ2-7, with TRBD2 matching over 9 bases. J was trimmed by 6 bases and V by 1 base; bases with no gene match: 13. This CDR3 spans 17 amino acids. Germline V gene lookup returns CDR1 SGHTA and CDR2 FQGNSA. CDR3 sequence: CASSLVRRGGLRSEQYF. In DNA form, the CDR3 reads TGTGCCAGCAGCTTAGTAAGGCGGGGGGGCCTACGAAGCGAGCAGTACTTC.

The chain links TRBV4-3 to TRBJ1-6; D may be TRBD1 (6 bases). CDR1 is LGHNA, CDR2 YSLEER, per germline. V was clipped by 1 base and J by 7 bases, with 8 bases between them. The length of the CDR3 is 14 residues. CDR3: CASSQVTGNSPLHF. In DNA form, the CDR3 reads TGCGCCAGCAGCCAAGTTACAGGGAATTCACCCCTCCACTTT.

The chain employs TRBV12-5 and TRBJ2-7, with a possible D match to TRBD2 (6 bases). V was clipped by 6 bases and J by 7 bases, with 25 bases between them. Germline values: CDR1 LGHNT, CDR2 FRNRAP. The CDR3 is 16 amino acids. CDR3 nucleotides: TGTGCTAGTGGGATGGGGTCGGGGCAGGGAGCGGGTGAGCAGTACTTC. Translated: CASGMGSGQGAGEQYF.

The chain is built from TRBV5-6 and TRBJ2-3, with D perhaps matching TRBD1 (6 bases). V was clipped by 1 base and J by 3 bases, with 15 bases between them. In germline, CDR1 is SGHDT, CDR2 YYEEEE. CDR3 length equals 16 residues. CDR3 loop: CASSLIGDKGTDTQYF. CDR3 nucleotide sequence: TGTGCCAGCAGCTTGATCGGGGACAAGGGGACAGATACGCAGTATTTT.

The rearrangement uses TRBV7-9 and TRBJ2-2, with a tentative D call TRBD1 (6 bases). Germline V gene lookup returns CDR1 SEHNR and CDR2 FQNEAQ (reference sequence). Between the trimmed V and J ends, which lost 5 bases and 0 bases, there was a span of 13 bases. CDR3 size: 16 residues. CDR3 region: CASSRHRVSNTGELFF. The CDR3 nucleotides are TGTGCCAGCAGCCGCCACAGGGTTTCGAACACCGGGGAGCTGTTTTTT.

This clone came up a few times. V gene TRBV7-9 combines with J gene TRBJ2-3; 16 bases map to TRBD2. The CDR3 is 16 residues long. From germline, CDR1 is SEHNR and CDR2 FQNEAQ (reference sequence). V lost 10 bases and J lost 0; bases outside the gene matches: 4. CDR3 bases: TGTGCCACCACGGGACTAGCGGGGGGGAGCACAGATACGCAGTATTTT. It encodes CATTGLAGGSTDTQYF.

CDR3 in amino acids: CASSKDRGSSAEQYF. The DNA of the CDR3 is TGTGCCAGCAGCAAAGACAGGGGCTCGTCGGCCGAGCAGTACTTC. V is TRBV7-2 and J is TRBJ2-7; 8 nucleotides line up with TRBD1. The CDR3 extends over 15 amino acids. CDR1 and CDR2 from the germline V gene are SGHTA and FQGNSA. V trimming: 5 bases; J trimming: 6 bases; junction bases outside the gene matches: 12. Full variable domain (remainder filled in from reference TRBV7-2 and TRBJ2-7): GAGVSQSPSNKVTEKGKDVELRCDPISGHTALYWYRQSLGQGLEFLIYFQGNSAPDKSGLPSDRFSAERTGGSVSTLTIQRTQQEDSAVYLCASSKDRGSSAEQYFGPGTRLTVT.

V is TRBV7-2 and J is TRBJ2-3, with 7 bases matching TRBD2. Looked up from germline, CDR1 is SGHTA and CDR2 is FQGNSA. CDR3 size: 16 residues. The junction had 15 bases not matched to a gene; V was cut back by 5 bases and J by 7 bases. The CDR3, as DNA: TGTGCCAGCAGCCCCGTTCGGAGCGGGGAAACATATACGCAGTATTTT. As protein: CASSPVRSGETYTQYF.

V gene TRBV9 combines with J gene TRBJ2-1, with 8 bases aligning to TRBD2. The CDR3 has 16 amino acids. V lost 0 bases, J lost 4 bases, and 6 bases stayed unmatched. The germline V gene encodes CDR1 SGDLS and CDR2 YYNGEE. The chain's CDR3 is CASSVAGGGPYNEQFF. CDR3 in DNA: TGTGCCAGCAGCGTAGCGGGCGGGGGGCCTTACAATGAGCAGTTCTTC.

Here the CDR3 DNA reads TGTGCCAGCAGCAGACAGGGAGGAAATTCACCCCTCCACTTT. Protein product: CASSRQGGNSPLHF. The rearrangement joins TRBV11-1 to TRBJ1-6, with 7 bases matching TRBD1. V trimming: 5 bases; J trimming: 7 bases; junction bases outside the gene matches: 5. This CDR3 contains 14 residues. Germline values: CDR1 SGHAT, CDR2 FQDESV (reference sequence).

The chain is built from TRBV5-1 and TRBJ2-3, with 7 positions matching TRBD1. The CDR3 length is 14 residues. After removal of 8 bases from V and 1 base from J, the junction contained 7 bases not matched to a gene. Germline CDR1 and CDR2: SGHRS and YFSETQ. The CDR3 coding sequence is TGCGCCAGGTTAAGACAGGGCGGCACAGATACGCAGTATTTT. Its protein product is CARLRQGGTDTQYF.

V is TRBV19 and J is TRBJ2-7, with D tentatively TRBD2 (5 bases). V dropped 6 bases and J dropped 1 base, with 13 bases sitting between them. Germline CDR1 LNHDA, CDR2 SQIVND (reference sequence). The CDR3 totals 14 residues. CDR3 DNA sequence: TGTGCCAGTAGGGAGCGGCGGTCATCCTACGAGCAGTACTTC. Translation gives CASRERRSSYEQYF.

This clone was picked up a small number of times. The V call is TRBV4-3, the J call TRBJ1-1, with 8 nucleotides matching TRBD1. J gave up 7 bases and V 0 bases, and 4 bases lay outside the gene matches. CDR3 size: 14 residues. Per germline, CDR1 LGHNA and CDR2 YSLEER. The CDR3 nucleotides read TGCGCCAGCAGCCAAGACAGGGGGCGAAGTGAAGCTTTCTTT. Its translation is CASSQDRGRSEAFF.

This chain connects TRBV2 to TRBJ2-1, with D perhaps TRBD1 (5 bases). Germline V gives CDR1 SNHLY, CDR2 FYNNEI. Trimming took 6 bases from V and 11 from J, leaving 14 bases between them. CDR3 size: 12 residues. In DNA form, the CDR3 reads TGTGCCAGCAGCGACGACAGCACCAAGCAGTTCTTC. Translation gives CASSDDSTKQFF.

The V gene is TRBV19, the J gene TRBJ1-5; D might be TRBD1 (5 bases). Germline CDR1 and CDR2: LNHDA and SQIVND (reference sequence). Deletions cut 4 bases from V and 6 bases from J, with 10 bases between. The CDR3 is 13 residues long. CDR3 loop: CASSTSGAQPQHF. The CDR3 DNA sequence: TGTGCCAGTAGTACCAGTGGGGCTCAGCCCCAGCATTTT. The full variable domain, its missing parts supplied by reference TRBV19 and TRBJ1-5, is DGGITQSPKYLFRKEGQNVTLSCEQNLNHDAMYWYRQDPGQGLRLIYYSQIVNDFQKGDIAEGYSVSREKKESFPLTVTSAQKNPTAFYLCASSTSGAQPQHFGDGTRLSIL.

The V call is TRBV7-8, the J call TRBJ2-3; 10 bases map to TRBD2. Germline V CDR1 and CDR2: SGHVS, FQNEAQ. The CDR3 spans 16 residues. The ends lost 5 bases at V and 5 bases at J; junction bases unmatched: 10. CDR3 nucleotide sequence: TGTGCCAGCAGCCCGGTAGCGGGGGGCAAAATAGATACGCAGTATTTT. Protein sequence: CASSPVAGGKIDTQYF.

J is TRBJ1-6 and V is TRBV30, with TRBD1 matching over 9 bases. Germline-derived CDR1 and CDR2 are GTSNPN and SVGIG (reference sequence). CDR3 length equals 14 residues. Germline trimming cut 5 bases from V and 5 bases from J; bases unmatched to any gene: 4. The CDR3 loop is CAWSNRGHNSPLHF. The CDR3 DNA follows: TGTGCCTGGTCTAACAGGGGGCATAATTCACCCCTCCACTTT.